These 32 T cell receptor beta chains share one sample of origin, sequenced in a study of blood T cell repertoires in COVID-19. Repertoires were generated with immunoSEQ multiplex PCR, while TCRdb's copy carries only in-frame clones and drops some. The data show roughly 200,000 clones, 80% to 85% seen once. Material for sequencing was peripheral blood. These receptors originate from a woman aged 80 or over with COVID-19, enrolled during active disease.

The chain combines TRBV7-2 with TRBJ2-1; 11 bases fit TRBD2. This CDR3 is 17 amino acids long. The germline gives CDR1 SGHTA, CDR2 FQGNSA. V gave up 0 bases and J gave up 2 bases; unmatched junction bases: 3. The CDR3 here is CASSLASSGGTYNEQFF. The CDR3 DNA reads TGTGCCAGCAGCTTAGCGTCTAGCGGGGGGACCTACAATGAGCAGTTCTTC.

The V and J genes are TRBV7-7 and TRBJ2-1; 7 bases map to TRBD1. V dropped 5 bases and J dropped 6; count of bases not matched to a gene: 10. CDR3 length equals 15 residues. CDR1 and CDR2 from the germline V gene are SSHAT and FNYEAQ (reference sequence). Written as DNA, the CDR3 is TGTGCCAGCAGCATAACGACAGGGACGACCAATGAGCAGTTCTTC. Amino acid sequence: CASSITTGTTNEQFF. Full variable domain (remainder filled in from reference TRBV7-7 and TRBJ2-1): GAGVSQSPRYKVTKRGQDVTLRCDPISSHATLYWYQQALGQGPEFLTYFNYEAQPDKSGLPSDRFSAERPEGSISTLTIQRTEQRDSAMYRCASSITTGTTNEQFFGPGTRLTVL.

The chain joins TRBV7-6 to TRBJ2-5, with D maybe TRBD1 (7 bases). CDR3 length equals 15 residues. Trimming removed 1 base from V and 4 bases from J, with 13 bases in between. Germline V CDR1 and CDR2: SGHVS, FNYEAQ. CDR3 protein: CASSLGRGRAETQYF. The CDR3 DNA sequence: TGTGCCAGCAGCTTAGGGAGGGGGCGCGCAGAGACCCAGTACTTC.

The chain couples TRBV19 to TRBJ1-1; 7 bases align to TRBD1. Trimming at V came to 5 bases and at J to 1 base, leaving 4 bases not matched to a gene. Germline-derived CDR1 and CDR2 are LNHDA and SQIVND (reference sequence). This CDR3 comprises 14 residues. CDR3 bases: TGTGCCAGTAGTCTGACAGGGTCGAACACTGAAGCTTTCTTT. Translating it yields CASSLTGSNTEAFF.

V gene TRBV19 combines with J gene TRBJ1-4; 7 nucleotides agree with TRBD1. This CDR3 spans 15 amino acids. V was clipped by 4 bases and J by 7 bases; unmatched bases: 9. The germline V gene has CDR1 LNHDA and CDR2 SQIVND (reference sequence). The DNA for the CDR3 is TGTGCCAGTAGTAGGTGGGGACAGAAAGGTGAAAAACTGTTTTTT. As protein: CASSRWGQKGEKLFF.

This clone was seen only once. V is TRBV7-9 and J is TRBJ2-7; D call uncertain. The V and J ends lost 5 bases and 3 bases respectively, with 14 bases between them. The CDR3 is made up of 14 amino acids. Germline CDR1 reads SEHNR; CDR2 reads FQNEAQ (reference sequence). The CDR3 nucleotides read TGTGCCAGCAGCCCGATAACAGATGACTACGAGCAGTACTTC. This sequence encodes CASSPITDDYEQYF.

The chain is built from TRBV10-2 and TRBJ2-5; TRBD1 matches at 7 bases. CDR3 length: 14 residues. J gave up 2 bases and V 4 bases, and 4 bases lay outside the gene matches. The V gene's germline CDR1 is WSHSY and CDR2 SAAADI. CDR3 loop: CASSGQGRQETQYF. The CDR3 coding sequence is TGCGCCAGCAGTGGACAGGGAAGGCAAGAGACCCAGTACTTC.

V and J are TRBV28 and TRBJ1-3; TRBD1 is a possible D gene (5 bases). The CDR3 extends over 16 amino acids. V gave up 2 bases and J gave up 4 bases, with 15 bases separating them. Germline-derived CDR1 and CDR2 are MDHEN and SYDVKM. The DNA for the CDR3 is TGTGCCAGCAGTTTAGGGGGGAACACTGCCGGAAACACCATATATTTT. Amino acid sequence: CASSLGGNTAGNTIYF. Using reference TRBV28 and TRBJ1-3 for the parts outside the CDR3, the full variable domain is DVKVTQSSRYLVKRTGEKVFLECVQDMDHENMFWYRQDPGLGLRLIYFSYDVKMKEKGDIPEGYSVSREKKERFSLILESASTNQTSMYLCASSLGGNTAGNTIYFGEGSWLTVV.

The sample holds one count of this clone. CDR3 in amino acids: CASSTDREASPLHF. The DNA of the CDR3 is TGTGCCAGTAGTACAGACAGGGAGGCTTCACCCCTCCACTTT. The chain recombines TRBV19 with TRBJ1-6; 7 positions agree with TRBD1. The J segment lost 9 bases and the V segment lost 4 bases, leaving 6 bases of the junction unmatched. The length of the CDR3 is 14 residues. Germline V lookup: CDR1 LNHDA, CDR2 SQIVND (reference sequence).

The CDR3 sequence is CASSQGIPARGSNYGYTF. In nucleotides, the CDR3 is TGCGCCAGCAGCCAAGGAATTCCCGCCAGGGGCAGCAACTATGGCTACACCTTC. The V and J genes are TRBV4-1 and TRBJ1-2, with D possibly TRBD1 on 6 matching bases. CDR1 is MGHRA and CDR2 is YSYEKL in the germline V gene. V lost 1 base to trimming and J lost 2 bases, with 20 bases between them. The CDR3 contains 18 residues.

The chain links TRBV9 to TRBJ2-7; D remains ambiguous. Germline-derived CDR1 and CDR2 are SGDLS and YYNGEE. V lost 0 bases, J lost 2 bases, and 9 bases lay in between. The CDR3 consists of 14 residues. Here the CDR3 DNA reads TGTGCCAGCAGCGTAGCGCAGGCCCCCTACGAGCAGTACTTC. Amino acids: CASSVAQAPYEQYF.

Only a few counts were recorded for this clone. Here the CDR3 DNA reads TGTGCCAGTAGTATGGGTGGACAAACCAGCAATCAGCCCCAGCATTTT. Protein product: CASSMGGQTSNQPQHF. V gene TRBV19 combines with J gene TRBJ1-5, with D perhaps matching TRBD1 (5 bases). V was cut by 3 bases and J by 1 base, with 13 bases left in between. Germline CDR1 reads LNHDA; CDR2 reads SQIVND (reference sequence). The CDR3 is made up of 16 amino acids. The full variable domain, in which reference TRBV19 and TRBJ1-5 provide the parts outside the CDR3, is DGGITQSPKYLFRKEGQNVTLSCEQNLNHDAMYWYRQDPGQGLRLIYYSQIVNDFQKGDIAEGYSVSREKKESFPLTVTSAQKNPTAFYLCASSMGGQTSNQPQHFGDGTRLSIL.

The CDR3 DNA is TGTGCCAGCAGCTTATCTACAGGGTCAGATACGCAGTATTTT. This encodes CASSLSTGSDTQYF. The V and J genes are TRBV5-4 and TRBJ2-3, with a weak D call TRBD1 (6 bases). Trimming took off 2 bases at V and 4 bases at J, with 11 bases between the two ends. In germline, CDR1 is SGHNT, CDR2 YYREEE (reference sequence). CDR3 length equals 14 residues.

This rearrangement joins TRBV7-2 to TRBJ2-3; D is perhaps TRBD2 (7 bases). The CDR3 covers 17 residues. The germline V gene encodes CDR1 SGHTA and CDR2 FQGNSA. Trimming shortened V by 5 bases and J by 3 bases, and 21 bases separated the two germline ends. The CDR3 region is CASSPPRRGGTTDTQYF. The CDR3 nucleotides are TGTGCCAGCAGCCCTCCGAGGAGGGGGGGGACGACAGATACGCAGTATTTT.

The chain recombines TRBV16 with TRBJ1-1, with D possibly TRBD1 on 6 matching bases. Germline V lookup: CDR1 KGHSY, CDR2 FQNENV. The CDR3 extends over 12 amino acids. Trimming took off 3 bases at V and 10 bases at J, with 12 bases between the two ends. The CDR3 here is CASSHDRRLAFF. For the CDR3, the DNA is TGTGCCAGCAGCCACGACAGGAGGTTAGCTTTCTTT.

The chain carries TRBV28 and TRBJ1-2; TRBD1 matches at 9 bases. The CDR3 spans 13 residues. From germline, CDR1 is MDHEN and CDR2 SYDVKM. The J segment lost 6 bases and the V segment lost 6 bases, leaving 5 bases of the junction unmatched. The CDR3 loop reads CASRVQGADGYTF. The CDR3 DNA is TGTGCCAGCAGGGTACAGGGGGCCGATGGCTACACCTTC.

V gene TRBV7-2 combines with J gene TRBJ1-2; 8 bases line up with TRBD1. J gave up 1 base and V 5 bases, and 9 bases lay outside the gene matches. The CDR3 is 16 amino acids. CDR1 and CDR2 (germline): SGHTA, FQGNSA. The CDR3 DNA is TGTGCCAGCAGCCCGTCCCGGGACAGGTTTAACTATGGCTACACCTTC. Translating it yields CASSPSRDRFNYGYTF.

The chain recombines TRBV9 with TRBJ2-5, with 10 bases aligning to TRBD2. Germline loops: CDR1 SGDLS, CDR2 YYNGEE. This CDR3 is built from 15 residues. V shed 4 bases and J 1 base; nucleotides not matched to a gene: 4. The DNA of the CDR3 is TGTGCCAGCAGCTCCCTAGCGGGGGCCCAAGAGACCCAGTACTTC. It yields the protein CASSSLAGAQETQYF.

The chain couples TRBV5-5 to TRBJ1-5; D is undetermined. Between the trimmed V and J ends, which lost 4 bases and 3 bases, there was a span of 11 bases. The length of the CDR3 is 14 residues. CDR1 and CDR2 from the germline V gene are SGHKS and YYEKEE (reference sequence). The CDR3 protein is CASSLGVNNQPQHF. DNA of the CDR3: TGTGCCAGCAGCCTAGGAGTGAACAATCAGCCCCAGCATTTT.

This chain connects TRBV5-1 to TRBJ2-3; 8 positions match TRBD1. The J segment lost 0 bases and the V segment lost 4 bases, leaving 7 bases of the junction unmatched. The CDR3 is 16 amino acids. Germline V gives CDR1 SGHRS, CDR2 YFSETQ. CDR3 amino acids: CASSTGGLSSTDTQYF. The CDR3 DNA is TGCGCCAGCAGCACAGGGGGACTCTCTAGCACAGATACGCAGTATTTT.

The DNA of the CDR3 is TGTGCCAGCACCGGAGGCTCTGGGGCCAACGTCCTGACTTTC. Its translation: CASTGGSGANVLTF. The chain is built from TRBV6-6 and TRBJ2-6; possible D gene TRBD2, 5 bases. Per the germline V gene, CDR1 is MNHNY and CDR2 is SVGAGI (reference sequence). V lost 7 bases to trimming and J lost 0 bases, with 7 bases between them. This CDR3 has 14 amino acids.

V is TRBV7-6 and J is TRBJ2-5; no firm D call. There are 14 residues in the CDR3. Germline CDR1 SGHVS, CDR2 FNYEAQ. Trimming pared 3 bases from V and 1 base from J, leaving 9 bases between. Here the CDR3 reads CASSLQITQETQYF. The CDR3 nucleotides are TGTGCCAGCAGCTTGCAGATAACCCAAGAGACCCAGTACTTC.

This sequence joins TRBV6-1 and TRBJ1-5; D uncertain. Germline values: CDR1 MNHNS, CDR2 SASEGT. This CDR3 is 14 amino acids long. V lost 3 bases and J 2 bases, leaving 8 bases between the germline ends. CDR3 in DNA: TGTGCCAGCAGTGATGACGGGGGCAATCAGCCCCAGCATTTT. It is translated as CASSDDGGNQPQHF.

The rearrangement links TRBV12-3 or TRBV12-4 to TRBJ1-1, with a possible D match to TRBD1 (5 bases). The germline V and J ends were trimmed by 6 bases and 9 bases, with 17 bases remaining between them. The CDR3 contains 13 residues. The chain's CDR3 is CASRRQGFSQAFF. The CDR3 DNA reads as TGTGCCAGCAGGAGGCAGGGTTTTTCGCAAGCTTTCTTT.

V usage is TRBV6-5 and J usage is TRBJ2-2; TRBD2 is a possible D gene (6 bases). The germline V and J ends were trimmed by 4 bases and 6 bases, with 6 bases remaining between them. CDR3 length equals 12 residues. Per the germline V gene, CDR1 is MNHEY and CDR2 is SVGAGI. The CDR3 DNA sequence: TGTGCCAGCAGTTGGGAGGCCGGGGAGCTGTTTTTT. Protein: CASSWEAGELFF.

This chain uses TRBV7-8 with TRBJ2-1; possible D gene TRBD1, 6 bases. The germline CDR1 and CDR2 sequences are SGHVS and FQNEAQ. CDR3 length: 15 residues. V was trimmed by 5 bases and J by 4 bases, leaving 15 bases between them. CDR3 residues: CASSTGQHLYNEQFF. The CDR3 region has the DNA TGTGCCAGCAGCACAGGACAGCACTTATACAATGAGCAGTTCTTC.

The chain carries TRBV10-3 and TRBJ1-5; 10 bases agree with TRBD1. Unmatched junction bases numbered 5, after V lost 6 bases and J lost 6 bases. This CDR3 comprises 14 residues. Germline V lookup: CDR1 ENHRY, CDR2 SYGVKD. The CDR3 coding sequence is TGTGCCATCAGCCGGGACAGGGGTATTCAGCCCCAGCATTTT. Protein sequence: CAISRDRGIQPQHF.

The rearrangement links TRBV6-5 to TRBJ1-6; 7 bases match TRBD1. The CDR3 sequence is 15 residues long. In germline, CDR1 is MNHEY, CDR2 SVGAGI. Losses at the gene ends were 5 bases for V and 14 bases for J; bases not matched to a gene: 15. The CDR3 coding sequence is TGTGCCAGCAGTCGAGACAGGGCCCCGAGGGTGGCCCTCCACTTT. It yields the protein CASSRDRAPRVALHF.

V and J are TRBV4-2 and TRBJ2-1; 10 bases agree with TRBD2. This CDR3 is built from 17 residues. V trimming: 1 base; J trimming: 7 bases; junction bases outside the gene matches: 10. Germline V gives CDR1 LGHNA, CDR2 YNFKEQ. The chain's CDR3 is CASSQAEAGGSRNEQFF. In nucleotides, the CDR3 is TGTGCCAGCAGCCAAGCTGAAGCGGGGGGGTCGAGGAATGAGCAGTTCTTC.

This sequence joins TRBV18 and TRBJ2-3; 11 nucleotides match TRBD2. The CDR3 is 19 amino acids. CDR1 is KGHSH, CDR2 LQKENI, per germline. V lost 2 bases to trimming and J lost 0 bases; unmatched junction nucleotides: 10. CDR3 coding DNA: TGTGCCAGCTCACCAGCGTACGGACTAGCGGGTCAGAGCACAGATACGCAGTATTTT. Translation: CASSPAYGLAGQSTDTQYF.

This clone was recorded a few times. The V and J genes are TRBV5-1 and TRBJ2-3; 7 bases align to TRBD1. V lost 0 bases, J lost 2 bases, and 3 bases stayed unmatched. The CDR3 runs 15 residues. The germline gives CDR1 SGHRS, CDR2 YFSETQ. The CDR3 protein is CASSLVTGATDTQYF. CDR3 coding DNA: TGCGCCAGCAGCTTGGTTACAGGGGCCACAGATACGCAGTATTTT. The full variable domain, its missing parts supplied by reference TRBV5-1 and TRBJ2-3, is KAGVTQTPRYLIKTRGQQVTLSCSPISGHRSVSWYQQTPGQGLQFLFEYFSETQRNKGNFPGRFSGRQFSNSRSEMNVSTLELGDSALYLCASSLVTGATDTQYFGPGTRLTVL.

The chain joins TRBV20-1 to TRBJ1-1; D is unresolved. Germline V gives CDR1 DFQATT, CDR2 SNEGSKA (reference sequence). The CDR3 spans 11 residues. Between the trimmed V and J ends, which lost 0 bases and 7 bases, there was a span of 6 bases. The CDR3: CSARDRVEAFF. CDR3 in DNA: TGCAGTGCTAGAGATCGGGTTGAAGCTTTCTTT.